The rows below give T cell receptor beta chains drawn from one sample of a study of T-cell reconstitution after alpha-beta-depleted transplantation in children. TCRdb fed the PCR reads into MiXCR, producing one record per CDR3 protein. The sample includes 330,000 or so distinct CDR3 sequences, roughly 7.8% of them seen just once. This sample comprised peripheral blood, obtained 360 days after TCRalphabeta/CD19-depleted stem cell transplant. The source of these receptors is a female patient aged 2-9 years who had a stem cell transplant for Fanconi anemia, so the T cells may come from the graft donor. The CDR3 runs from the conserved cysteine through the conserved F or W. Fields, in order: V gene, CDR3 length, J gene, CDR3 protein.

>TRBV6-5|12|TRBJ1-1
CASRLGTAEAFF
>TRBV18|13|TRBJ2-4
CASSPRDQAIQYF
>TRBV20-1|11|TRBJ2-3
CSARTRDTQYF
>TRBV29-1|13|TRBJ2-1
CSVGTSGHNEQFF
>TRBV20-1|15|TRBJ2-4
CSARDLDKWRDIQYF
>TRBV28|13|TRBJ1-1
CASDGVMNTEAFF
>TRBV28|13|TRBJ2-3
CATAGGPLGAQYF
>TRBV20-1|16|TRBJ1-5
CSARVPRGGGSQPQHF
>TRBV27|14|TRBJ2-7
CASSLGPGAYEQYF
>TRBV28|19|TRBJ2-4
CASSPGPPRTITAKNIQYF
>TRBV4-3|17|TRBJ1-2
CASSQDSGPGAFGGYTF
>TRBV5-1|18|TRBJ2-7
CASSYRFSTSGAIYEQYF
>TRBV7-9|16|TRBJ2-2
CASRTGTSGYTGELFF
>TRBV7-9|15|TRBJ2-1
CASSFDLARSDEQFF
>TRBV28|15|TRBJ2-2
CASRDLRAGGGELFF
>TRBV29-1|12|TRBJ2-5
CSVGQGQETQYF
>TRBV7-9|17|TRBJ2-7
CASSLSLLSGSAYEQYF
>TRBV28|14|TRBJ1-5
CASSLLQLNQPQHF
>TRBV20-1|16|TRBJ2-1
CSARILAGVGYNEQFF
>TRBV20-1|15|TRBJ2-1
CSARPATKGYNEQFF
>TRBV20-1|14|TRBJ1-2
CSASLTVSNYGYTF
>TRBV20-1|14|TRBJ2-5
CSLNPPGRGETQYF
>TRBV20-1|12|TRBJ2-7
CSAVDRAYEQYF
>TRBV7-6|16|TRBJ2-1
CASSLGAGGSYNEQFF
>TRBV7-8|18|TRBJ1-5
CASSLTPPLRDRNQPQHF
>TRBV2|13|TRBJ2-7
CASSDGVSYEQYF
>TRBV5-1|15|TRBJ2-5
CASSQPGGRGETQYF
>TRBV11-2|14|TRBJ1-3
CASSPGPSGNTIYF
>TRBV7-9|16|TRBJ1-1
CASSLMLGQGTTEAFF
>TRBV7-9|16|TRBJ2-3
CASSEGLAESIDTQYF
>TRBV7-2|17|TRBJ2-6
CASSLVWWGSGANVLTF
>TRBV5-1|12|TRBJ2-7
CASSADRDREYF
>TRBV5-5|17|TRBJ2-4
CASSLDQSRTAKNIQYF
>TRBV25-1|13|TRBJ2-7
CASSETLSYEQYF
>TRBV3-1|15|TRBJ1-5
CASSPGVLGNQPQHF
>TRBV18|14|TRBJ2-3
CASSPSQWRDTQYF
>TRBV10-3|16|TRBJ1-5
CAISESGGKGNQPQHF
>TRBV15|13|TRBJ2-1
CATTLDSLNEQFF
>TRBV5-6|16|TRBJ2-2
CASSLESGWNTGELFF
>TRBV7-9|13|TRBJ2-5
CASSLGGEETQYF
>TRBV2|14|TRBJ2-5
CASSGTSGRETQYF
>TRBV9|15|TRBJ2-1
CASSDRDRPYNEQFF
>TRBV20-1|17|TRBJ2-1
CSARGGTSGPSHNEQFF
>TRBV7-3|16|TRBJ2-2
CASSPRGLGNTGELFF
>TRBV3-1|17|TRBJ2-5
CATSPQFRGFHQETQYF
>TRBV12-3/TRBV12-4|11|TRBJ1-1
CASSRGAEAFF
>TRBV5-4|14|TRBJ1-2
CASSFFLQGYGYTF
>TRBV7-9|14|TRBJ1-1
CASRQQGGSTEAFF
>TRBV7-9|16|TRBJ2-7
CASSVVRDLSSYEQYF
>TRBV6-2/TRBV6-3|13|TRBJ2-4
CASSYGTGGIQYF
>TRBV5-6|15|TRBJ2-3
CASSFNPAGTDTQYF
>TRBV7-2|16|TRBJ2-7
CASSLSSGGDGYEQYF
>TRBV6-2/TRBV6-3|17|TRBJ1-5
CASSYKQGEGSNQPQHF
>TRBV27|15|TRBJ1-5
CASSLGGSDGQPQHF
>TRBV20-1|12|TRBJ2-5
CSAREGSETQYF
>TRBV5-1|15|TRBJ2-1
CASSRGRVYGDEQFF
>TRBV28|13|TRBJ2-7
CASRLRVPYEQYF
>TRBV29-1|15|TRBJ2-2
CSVKGDRGRTGELFF
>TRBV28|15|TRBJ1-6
CASSLRGVGNSPLHF
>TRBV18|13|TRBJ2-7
CASSLGPNYEQYF